The source of this TCR beta chain is a study of T-cell memory formation after mild COVID-19. TCR alpha and TCR beta cDNA libraries carrying sample barcodes and UMIs were produced by 5'RACE using constant-segment primers. Each CDR3 protein gets one entry after TCRdb re-called the 5' RACE reads with MiXCR. The sample includes about 270,000 distinct CDR3 sequences, roughly 14% of them seen just once. V dropped 5 bases and J dropped 7 bases, with 14 bases sitting between them. CDR3 length: 12 amino acids. Germline lookup yields CDR1 DFQATT and CDR2 SNEGSKA (reference sequence). Study outcomes and limitations: From day 15 to 85, contracting clones were balanced between CD4 and CD8, whereas later expanders leaned toward CD4+.

This clonotype has only a few counts. Its target is not known. This clonotype originated in an adult woman who had mild COVID-19 (a few samples of this study predate the infection). Cell type and time point are not known. The genes are TRBV20-1 and TRBJ1-2; maybe TRBD1 (6 bases). The material sequenced was PBMCs or a T cell subset sorted from them (not recorded which). The CDR3 spells CSAPQGLGGYTF. CDR3 nucleotides: TGCAGTGCTCCACAGGGTCTTGGTGGCTACACCTTC.